The sample holds one count of the clone carrying this T cell receptor (beta chain). CD4+ cells yielded CD45RA+ naive and CD45RA-negative memory subsets. The entry originates in a study of shared clonotypes between healthy human individuals. Overall study: With ages of 18 to 49, the donors were two women and three men.

This CDR3 spans 17 amino acids. Germline CDR1 is SGHAT and CDR2 is FQNNGV. V was shortened by 4 bases and J by 2 bases, with 21 bases between the two germline ends. Assay execution proceeded at the deep level. The table came from immunoSEQ multiplex PCR; TCRdb's copy has only in-frame clones and leaves some out. The table lists 950,000 to 1,100,000 clones, about 70% of them singletons. V usage is TRBV11-2 and J usage is TRBJ2-7; weak D call: TRBD1 (5 bases). Sequenced input: memory CD4+ T cells sorted from blood. Subset noted: CD45RA-negative fraction. The receptor was isolated from a man between 18 and 29 years old in good health. The CDR3 spells CASSSSPFGHSPYEQYF. In DNA, the CDR3 is TGTGCCAGCAGCTCGAGTCCCTTTGGACACAGCCCCTACGAGCAGTACTTC.